Listed here are 31 T cell receptor beta chains from one sample, sequenced in a study of human T cells and chemical hapten exposure. Time point described: pre-sensitization, week 0. Described treatment: therapeutic diphenylcyclopropenone sensitization with weekly scalp DPC. A single record per CDR3 protein comes from TCRdb applying MiXCR to the RACE reads. The sample holds some 360,000 distinct CDR3 sequences, less than 6.5% seen once. The sample here was whole blood, taken in connection with sensitization to the hapten diphenylcyclopropenone (DPC). These receptors all stem from a woman aged 45 to 65 with alopecia areata. Some clones in this sample may be carry-over from other donors' samples.

This clonotype was seen ten or more times. J is TRBJ1-1 and V is TRBV4-3; perhaps TRBD1 as D (5 bases). The CDR3 has 15 residues. V lost 4 bases and J 10 bases, leaving 22 bases between the germline ends. The V gene's germline CDR1 is LGHNA and CDR2 YSLEER. CDR3 nucleotides: TGCGCCAGCAGCCGCGGATCGGGACTTGGGGAGGGAGCTTTCTTT. Its translation: CASSRGSGLGEGAFF.

This clonotype was found a few times. CDR3 sequence (DNA): TGTGCCAGCAGCCATTTGAGCGGGAGGGCCAGGACCGGGGAGCTGTTTTTT. This translates into CASSHLSGRARTGELFF. J is TRBJ2-2 and V is TRBV3-1; TRBD2 matches at 10 bases. Germline V CDR1 and CDR2: LGHDT, YNNKEL (reference sequence). V lost 3 bases and J lost 5; bases outside the gene matches: 9. This CDR3 region has 17 residues.

This chain uses TRBV2 with TRBJ2-7; 8 nucleotides agree with TRBD1. V lost 1 base and J lost 4; bases outside the gene matches: 3. Looked up from germline, CDR1 is SNHLY and CDR2 is FYNNEI. This CDR3 comprises 14 residues. CDR3: CASSEGTGRYEQYF. CDR3 coding DNA: TGTGCCAGCAGTGAAGGGACAGGGAGATACGAGCAGTACTTC.

This clonotype has a handful of counts. The rearrangement links TRBV12-3 or TRBV12-4 to TRBJ2-2, with TRBD2 identical over 7 bases. The CDR3 sequence is 14 residues long. V dropped 2 bases and J dropped 6; count of bases not matched to a gene: 3. This chain's CDR3 is CASSLSGGPGELFF. The CDR3 DNA sequence: TGTGCCAGCAGTTTATCGGGGGGACCCGGGGAGCTGTTTTTT.

Many counts were recorded for this clonotype. The CDR3 region is CASSFRGPDTQYF. The CDR3 nucleotides read TGTGCCAGCAGTTTCCGGGGGCCAGATACGCAGTATTTT. The chain joins TRBV27 to TRBJ2-3; D is perhaps TRBD1 or TRBD2 (6 bases each). CDR3 length equals 13 residues. Trimming removed 3 bases at V and 4 bases at J, with 8 bases between. Germline V gives CDR1 MNHEY, CDR2 SMNVEV (reference sequence).

There are many counts of this clonotype. The J gene is TRBJ2-3, the V gene TRBV6-1, with a weak D call TRBD2 (6 bases). The CDR3 contains 16 residues. V gave up 10 bases and J gave up 1 base, with 21 bases separating them. Germline V lookup: CDR1 MNHNS, CDR2 SASEGT. The DNA of the CDR3 is TGTGCCACCGGTACGGGAGCTATGCCTCGCACAGATACGCAGTATTTT. It specifies CATGTGAMPRTDTQYF.

The table lists this clonotype with a few counts. The chain combines TRBV10-3 with TRBJ1-4; D may be TRBD1 (6 bases). Germline CDR1 is ENHRY and CDR2 is SYGVKD. This CDR3 spans 15 amino acids. The V and J ends lost 2 bases and 7 bases respectively, with 14 bases between them. CDR3 loop: CAISERGQFGEKLFF. CDR3 bases: TGTGCCATCAGTGAGCGCGGACAGTTCGGTGAAAAACTGTTTTTT.

This clonotype appeared many times. The chain is built from TRBV7-9 and TRBJ2-2; D is unclear. CDR1 is SEHNR, CDR2 FQNEAQ, per germline (reference sequence). V was pared by 5 bases and J by 8 bases, with 6 bases between. The CDR3 contains 11 residues. The CDR3 sequence: CASSLVGELFF. In DNA, the CDR3 is TGTGCCAGCAGCCTGGTGGGGGAGCTGTTTTTT.

This clonotype has just a few counts. The V call is TRBV28, the J call TRBJ2-7; D is undetermined. Germline CDR1 is MDHEN and CDR2 is SYDVKM. This CDR3 comprises 13 residues. V was shortened by 9 bases and J by 6 bases, with 18 bases between the two germline ends. CDR3 sequence (DNA): TGTGCCAGTCTGAGTGGGGTAGGATTCGAGCAGTACTTC. Residues: CASLSGVGFEQYF.

This clonotype was picked up a small number of times. The chain couples TRBV20-1 to TRBJ2-3; 8 bases match TRBD2. CDR1 and CDR2 (germline): DFQATT, SNEGSKA (reference sequence). J was trimmed by 2 bases and V by 3 bases; bases with no gene match: 10. CDR3 length: 16 amino acids. The CDR3 loop reads CSASAISGSATDTQYF. The CDR3 DNA follows: TGCAGTGCTAGCGCCATCAGCGGGAGTGCCACAGATACGCAGTATTTT.

The chain has TRBV7-2 and TRBJ2-5; tentative D call: TRBD2 (5 bases). The CDR3 has 13 residues. The V end lost 7 bases, the J end lost 3 bases, and 12 bases lay between the germline ends. CDR1 is SGHTA and CDR2 is FQGNSA in the germline V gene. The CDR3 DNA reads as TGTGCCAGCACCCCCTCGAGGGAAGAGACCCAGTACTTC. It is translated as CASTPSREETQYF.

This clonotype was seen ten or more times. The V call is TRBV7-9, the J call TRBJ1-5; D unresolved. CDR3 size: 14 residues. V was shortened by 4 bases and J by 2 bases, with 9 bases between the two germline ends. CDR1 and CDR2 (germline): SEHNR, FQNEAQ (reference sequence). The CDR3 sequence is CASSSQNGNQPQHF. In DNA, the CDR3 is TGTGCCAGCAGCTCTCAGAATGGCAATCAGCCCCAGCATTTT.

This clonotype was detected many times. The chain recombines TRBV7-9 with TRBJ2-3; D is perhaps TRBD1 or TRBD2 (5 bases each). There are 15 residues in the CDR3. The V and J ends lost 5 bases and 2 bases respectively, with 14 bases between them. Germline CDR1 SEHNR, CDR2 FQNEAQ (reference sequence). Here the CDR3 reads CASSPPGLSTDTQYF. In nucleotides, the CDR3 is TGTGCCAGCAGCCCCCCGGGGCTATCCACAGATACGCAGTATTTT. Looking up the rest from reference TRBV7-9 and TRBJ2-3 gives the full variable domain: DTGVSQNPRHKITKRGQNVTFRCDPISEHNRLYWYRQTLGQGPEFLTYFQNEAQLEKSRLLSDRFSAERPKGSFSTLEIQRTEQGDSAMYLCASSPPGLSTDTQYFGPGTRLTVL.

This clonotype was counted a few times. The chain joins TRBV7-9 to TRBJ1-5; D gene uncertain. The CDR3 spans 12 residues. Trimming took 3 bases from V and 7 from J, leaving 7 bases between them. Per germline, CDR1 SEHNR and CDR2 FQNEAQ (reference sequence). The CDR3 nucleotides are TGTGCCAGCAGCTTGGATACCCAGCCCCAGCATTTT. This codes for CASSLDTQPQHF.

This chain connects TRBV29-1 to TRBJ2-5; D might be TRBD1 (6 bases). Germline V CDR1 and CDR2: SQVTM, ANQGSEA. V lost 2 bases, J lost 4 bases, and 11 bases lay in between. This CDR3 has 13 amino acids. CDR3 nucleotides: TGCAGCGTTGAACGGGGACAAGGAGAGACCCAGTACTTC. Amino acid sequence: CSVERGQGETQYF.

The sample holds many counts of this clonotype. This chain uses TRBV20-1 with TRBJ1-1, with 7 nucleotides matching TRBD1. V lost 6 bases to trimming and J lost 6 bases; unmatched junction nucleotides: 7. CDR1 DFQATT and CDR2 SNEGSKA come from the germline V gene (reference sequence). The CDR3 totals 12 residues. This CDR3 reads CSARQGEAEAFF. DNA of the CDR3: TGCAGTGCCAGACAGGGAGAAGCTGAAGCTTTCTTT.

Many counts were recorded for this clonotype. The CDR3 nucleotides read TGTGCCAGCAGCTCATATCCCCCCTCCGGGACTAGCGGGTATACGCAGTATTTT. Translated: CASSSYPPSGTSGYTQYF. The rearrangement uses TRBV7-3 and TRBJ2-3; the match to TRBD2 covers 12 bases. V gave up 4 bases and J gave up 7 bases; unmatched junction bases: 15. The length of the CDR3 is 18 residues. Germline loops: CDR1 SGHTA, CDR2 FQGTGA. Together with reference TRBV7-3 and TRBJ2-3, the CDR3 gives the full variable domain: GAGVSQTPSNKVTEKGKYVELRCDPISGHTALYWYRQSLGQGPEFLIYFQGTGAADDSGLPNDRFFAVRPEGSVSTLKIQRTERGDSAVYLCASSSYPPSGTSGYTQYFGPGTRLTVL.

CDR3 DNA sequence: TGTGCCAGCAGCGTTTTCGGACAGGGGAGGGAAAACACCATATATTTT. This translates into CASSVFGQGRENTIYF. The V and J genes are TRBV9 and TRBJ1-3; 9 bases line up with TRBD1. From germline, CDR1 is SGDLS and CDR2 YYNGEE. J lost 6 bases, V lost 2 bases, and 9 bases had no gene match. The CDR3 loop spans 16 amino acids.

The genes are TRBV27 and TRBJ1-1; maybe TRBD1 (6 bases). Trimming stripped 2 bases from V and 1 base from J, with 8 bases between. The CDR3 loop spans 14 amino acids. Looked up from germline, CDR1 is MNHEY and CDR2 is SMNVEV (reference sequence). For the CDR3, the DNA is TGTGCCAGCAGTTTAACAGGGTGGAACACTGAAGCTTTCTTT. Amino acid sequence: CASSLTGWNTEAFF.

Many counts were recorded for this clonotype. The genes are TRBV3-1 and TRBJ2-2; 9 bases match TRBD1. Losses at the gene ends were 5 bases for V and 5 bases for J; bases not matched to a gene: 6. The germline CDR1 and CDR2 sequences are LGHDT and YNNKEL (reference sequence). This CDR3 has 15 amino acids. The CDR3 nucleotides are TGTGCCAGCAGCGCTCAACAGGGGGCAACCGGGGAGCTGTTTTTT. Protein sequence: CASSAQQGATGELFF. The full variable domain, completed using reference TRBV3-1 and TRBJ2-2, is DTAVSQTPKYLVTQMGNDKSIKCEQNLGHDTMYWYKQDSKKFLKIMFSYNNKELIINETVPNRFSPKSPDKAHLNLHINSLELGDSAVYFCASSAQQGATGELFFGEGSRLTVL.

This chain joins TRBV6-5 and TRBJ1-1; D uncertain. Trimming removed 6 bases from V and 3 bases from J, with 11 bases in between. This CDR3 comprises 13 residues. The germline V gene has CDR1 MNHEY and CDR2 SVGAGI. The DNA of the CDR3 is TGTGCCAGCAGGACCAAGGCCTACACTGAAGCTTTCTTT. This translates into CASRTKAYTEAFF.

The chain joins TRBV20-1 to TRBJ2-4; 9 bases line up with TRBD2. Per the germline V gene, CDR1 is DFQATT and CDR2 is SNEGSKA (reference sequence). The CDR3 totals 17 residues. The J segment lost 0 bases and the V segment lost 5 bases, leaving 11 bases of the junction unmatched. The CDR3 DNA is TGCAGTGCTGAGGGGCTAGCGGGACTCTTAGCCAAAAACATTCAGTACTTC. Translated: CSAEGLAGLLAKNIQYF.

This clonotype appeared many times. The chain's CDR3 is CASSQGSSGANTGELFF. For the CDR3, the DNA is TGTGCCAGCAGCCAAGGGAGTAGCGGGGCGAACACCGGGGAGCTGTTTTTT. The J gene is TRBJ2-2, the V gene TRBV3-1; 8 bases align to TRBD2. V lost 1 base to trimming and J lost 0 bases; unmatched junction nucleotides: 4. This CDR3 contains 17 residues. Germline V gene data show CDR1 as LGHDT and CDR2 as YNNKEL (reference sequence).

At least ten counts were recorded for this clonotype. The chain has TRBV5-4 and TRBJ2-1; 7 bases fit TRBD2. Germline assignment: CDR1 SGHNT and CDR2 YYREEE (reference sequence). This CDR3 is built from 16 residues. V was pared by 0 bases and J by 6 bases, with 9 bases of the junction left unmatched. CDR3 coding DNA: TGTGCCAGCAGCTTGGCATTGTGGGAGGGCTTCAATGAGCAGTTCTTC. Translating it yields CASSLALWEGFNEQFF.

This clonotype was detected many times. The chain combines TRBV27 with TRBJ2-7; the D gene is possibly TRBD2 (6 bases). This CDR3 is built from 15 residues. From germline, CDR1 is MNHEY and CDR2 SMNVEV (reference sequence). Deletions cut 6 bases from V and 0 bases from J, with 15 bases between. The CDR3 loop is CASSPRGWGSYEQYF. As DNA, the CDR3 is TGTGCCAGCAGCCCCCGGGGGTGGGGCTCCTACGAGCAGTACTTC.

The V gene is TRBV6-1, the J gene TRBJ1-2; TRBD1 might be the D (5 bases). This CDR3 contains 13 residues. The germline gives CDR1 MNHNS, CDR2 SASEGT. V lost 6 bases, J lost 2 bases, and 10 bases lay in between. CDR3 bases: TGTGCCAGCAGGGTCCCAGGGAACTATGGCTACACCTTC. Its translation is CASRVPGNYGYTF.

This clonotype was recorded a few times. V and J are TRBV5-6 and TRBJ2-1, with no clear D. Germline-derived CDR1 and CDR2 are SGHDT and YYEEEE. The V and J ends lost 5 bases and 5 bases respectively, with 8 bases between them. There are 12 residues in the CDR3. The CDR3, as DNA: TGTGCCAGCAGTTCCGCGAACAATGAGCAGTTCTTC. Its translation is CASSSANNEQFF.

This clonotype appeared many times. The chain uses TRBV18 and TRBJ1-1; D is ambiguous. Germline V gene sequence: CDR1 KGHSH, CDR2 LQKENI. Deletions cut 3 bases from V and 1 base from J, with 6 bases between. This CDR3 contains 13 residues. The CDR3 region has the DNA TGTGCCAGCTCACCTTACAAGAACACTGAAGCTTTCTTT. Amino acid sequence: CASSPYKNTEAFF.

V gene TRBV15 combines with J gene TRBJ1-6, with D uncertain. V was shortened by 8 bases and J by 1 base, with 12 bases between the two germline ends. Germline V gene lookup returns CDR1 LNHNV and CDR2 YYDKDF (reference sequence). This CDR3 spans 15 amino acids. CDR3 in amino acids: CATRVPGSYNSPLHF. CDR3 DNA sequence: TGTGCCACCCGGGTCCCTGGATCCTATAATTCACCCCTCCACTTT.

This clonotype was picked up many times. The J gene is TRBJ2-3, the V gene TRBV12-3 or TRBV12-4; 13 positions match TRBD2. Trimming at V came to 6 bases and at J to 0 bases, leaving 15 bases not matched to a gene. CDR3 length: 20 amino acids. The CDR3: CASSPLTSGGPGSSTDTQYF. The CDR3 coding sequence is TGTGCCAGCAGCCCCCTGACTAGCGGGGGGCCAGGTTCTAGCACAGATACGCAGTATTTT.

This clonotype was seen ten or more times. V gene TRBV5-5 combines with J gene TRBJ2-3; D ambiguous. Germline V CDR1 and CDR2: SGHKS, YYEKEE (reference sequence). The CDR3 contains 16 residues. Between the trimmed V and J ends, which lost 0 bases and 2 bases, there was a span of 13 bases. The CDR3 DNA is TGTGCCAGCAGCTTGGGAGTCACCACTTCCACAGATACGCAGTATTTT. Its translation: CASSLGVTTSTDTQYF.